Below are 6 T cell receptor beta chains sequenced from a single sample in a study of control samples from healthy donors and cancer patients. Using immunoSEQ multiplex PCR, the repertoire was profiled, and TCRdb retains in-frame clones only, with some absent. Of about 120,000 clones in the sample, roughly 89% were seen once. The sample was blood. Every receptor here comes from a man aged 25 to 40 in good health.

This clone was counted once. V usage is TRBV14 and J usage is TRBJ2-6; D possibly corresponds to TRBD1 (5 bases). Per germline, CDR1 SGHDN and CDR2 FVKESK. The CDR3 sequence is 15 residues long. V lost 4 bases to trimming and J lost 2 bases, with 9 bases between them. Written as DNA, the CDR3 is TGTGCCAGCAGCCCAGGGATCCCTGGGGCCAACGTCCTGACTTTC. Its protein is CASSPGIPGANVLTF.

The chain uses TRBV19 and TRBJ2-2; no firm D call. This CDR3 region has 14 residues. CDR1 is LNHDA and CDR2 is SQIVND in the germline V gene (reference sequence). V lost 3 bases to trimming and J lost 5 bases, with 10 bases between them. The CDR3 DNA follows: TGTGCCAGTAGTATCACAGAAAGGACCGGGGAGCTGTTTTTT. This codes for CASSITERTGELFF.

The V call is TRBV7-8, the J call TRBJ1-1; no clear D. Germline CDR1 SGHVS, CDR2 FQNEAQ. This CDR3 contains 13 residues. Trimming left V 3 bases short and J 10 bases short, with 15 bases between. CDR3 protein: CASSFPDLPGAFF. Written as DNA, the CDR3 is TGTGCCAGCAGCTTCCCGGACCTCCCAGGAGCTTTCTTT.

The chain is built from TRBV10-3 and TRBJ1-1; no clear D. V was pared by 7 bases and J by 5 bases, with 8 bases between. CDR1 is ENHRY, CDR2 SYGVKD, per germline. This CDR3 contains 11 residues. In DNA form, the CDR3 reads TGTGCCATCAAAGCGGGGACTGAAGCTTTCTTT. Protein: CAIKAGTEAFF.

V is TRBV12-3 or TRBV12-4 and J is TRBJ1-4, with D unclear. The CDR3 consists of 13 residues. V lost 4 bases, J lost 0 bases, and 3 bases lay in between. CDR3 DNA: TGTGCCAGCAGTTCTACAACTAATGAAAAACTGTTTTTT. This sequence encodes CASSSTTNEKLFF.

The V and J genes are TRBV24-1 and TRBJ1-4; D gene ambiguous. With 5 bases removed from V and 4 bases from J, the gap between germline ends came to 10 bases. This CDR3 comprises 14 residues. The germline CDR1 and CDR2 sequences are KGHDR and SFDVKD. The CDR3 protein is CATSAPTDNEKLFF. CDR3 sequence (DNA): TGTGCCACCAGTGCCCCGACTGATAATGAAAAACTGTTTTTT.